This T cell receptor (beta chain) emerged from a study of T cell changes during pregnancy in multiple sclerosis. Trimming took 0 bases from V and 5 from J, leaving 16 bases between them. CDR3 length: 16 residues. The germline V gene encodes CDR1 MGHRA and CDR2 YSYEKL. The repertoire was sequenced with immunoSEQ multiplex PCR; TCRdb's copy has only in-frame clones and lacks some. The sample includes around 95,000 clones, roughly 90% of them seen just once. The sequences come from peripheral blood, collected after pregnancy. This receptor was taken from a female donor with multiple sclerosis, enrolled in a pregnancy study. The V and J genes are TRBV4-1 and TRBJ1-2; perhaps TRBD1 as D (5 bases). The CDR3 sequence is CASSQEWGRELYGYTF. The CDR3 coding sequence is TGCGCCAGCAGCCAAGAATGGGGCAGGGAACTTTATGGCTACACCTTC.